This TCR beta chain was observed in a study of naive and memory T cell subsets. Findings of the study overall: TCR transcript changes with activation or differentiation may affect this RNA method. Tuberculin site TCR excess was interpreted as type IV hypersensitivity infiltration. TCRs were reportedly recovered from both biopsy types, mostly tuberculin test sites.

Four PCR rounds used nested alpha and beta constant region primers plus the SP2 primer. Each CDR3 protein is one row after TCRdb ran MiXCR on the UMI-ligation and nested PCR reads. The data show about 14,000 distinct CDR3 sequences, approximately 4.7% seen once. Treatment here: skin biopsy from PPD injection site in Mantoux-positive individual. TCR cDNA received a 3' ligated oligonucleotide that carried a UMI. Skin biopsies came from PPD injection sites in Mantoux-positive individuals. This CDR3 has 14 amino acids. The germline CDR1 and CDR2 sequences are DFQATT and SNEGSKA (reference sequence). V lost 6 bases and J lost 0, with 12 bases in between. This clonotype was counted many times. Antigen unknown.

The sample consisted of skin, taken from a tuberculin skin test site. The chain employs TRBV20-1 and TRBJ1-3; possibly TRBD1 for D (6 bases). The receptor was isolated from an adult in good health. DNA of the CDR3: TGCAGTGCCTCCAGGGGCCACTCTGGAAACACCATATATTTT. The encoded protein is CSASRGHSGNTIYF.